These T cell receptor beta chains were read from a single sample in a study of cytomegalovirus exposure and HLA in healthy donors. The repertoire was sequenced with immunoSEQ multiplex PCR; TCRdb's copy has only in-frame clones and lacks some. This table has approximately 180,000 clones, roughly 68% appearing once. The sequencing input was PBMCs. All receptors derive from a woman aged 30 to 39 in good health and CMV-seronegative. The CDR3 runs from the conserved cysteine through the conserved F or W. A D gene is named only where the DNA matches it firmly. Expanded clones get a size class; other rows say once, few or many, or leave the size out.

clone_size: NA; j_call: TRBJ2-1; v_call: TRBV20-1; d_call: NA; cdr3_length: 11; cdr3_nt: TGCAGTGCGGTCCAGGGCTATGAGCAGTTCTTC; cdr3_aa: CSAVQGYEQFF
clone_size: NA; j_call: TRBJ2-7; v_call: TRBV7-2; d_call: NA; cdr3_length: 13; cdr3_nt: TGTGCCAGCAGCTTAGGGCTGTTGCACGAGCAGTACTTC; cdr3_aa: CASSLGLLHEQYF
clone_size: few; j_call: TRBJ2-3; v_call: TRBV4-1; d_call: TRBD2; cdr3_length: 16; cdr3_nt: TGCGCCAGCAGCCAAGTTCCAGGGACTATCACAGATACGCAGTATTTT; cdr3_aa: CASSQVPGTITDTQYF
clone_size: NA; j_call: TRBJ2-7; v_call: TRBV5-1; d_call: NA; cdr3_length: 13; cdr3_nt: TGCGCCAGCAGAATGGACAGTTTCTACGAGCAGTACTTC; cdr3_aa: CASRMDSFYEQYF
clone_size: NA; j_call: TRBJ1-2; v_call: TRBV18; d_call: NA; cdr3_length: 15; cdr3_nt: TGTGCCAGCTCACTCGGGCGGGCTGAGGACTATGGCTACACCTTC; cdr3_aa: CASSLGRAEDYGYTF
clone_size: NA; j_call: TRBJ2-1; v_call: TRBV11-2; d_call: TRBD2; cdr3_length: 19; cdr3_nt: TGTGCCAGCAGCTCCCCCGGGACTAGCGGGAGGGCCGCCTACAATGAGCAGTTCTTC; cdr3_aa: CASSSPGTSGRAAYNEQFF
clone_size: NA; j_call: TRBJ2-5; v_call: TRBV30; d_call: NA; cdr3_length: 14; cdr3_nt: TGTGCCTGGAGTGTAAGGGGGGAGGGAGAGACCCAGTACTTC; cdr3_aa: CAWSVRGEGETQYF
clone_size: once; j_call: TRBJ1-5; v_call: TRBV19; d_call: NA; cdr3_length: 13; cdr3_nt: TGTGCCACCAACCCCGCCCCGGGACAGCCCCAGCATTTT; cdr3_aa: CATNPAPGQPQHF
clone_size: NA; j_call: TRBJ2-7; v_call: TRBV5-1; d_call: NA; cdr3_length: 11; cdr3_nt: TGCGCCAGCAGCGACCACTACGAGCAGTACTTC; cdr3_aa: CASSDHYEQYF
clone_size: NA; j_call: TRBJ1-1; v_call: TRBV27; d_call: NA; cdr3_length: 17; cdr3_nt: TGTGCCAGCAGTTTATCCCGGACAGCCGATTGGGGCACTGAAGCTTTCTTT; cdr3_aa: CASSLSRTADWGTEAFF
clone_size: NA; j_call: TRBJ2-5; v_call: TRBV5-1; d_call: TRBD2; cdr3_length: 18; cdr3_nt: TGCGCCAGCAGCTTGGCCGAGTTGGCGGGGGGGGATCTGGAGACCCAGTACTTC; cdr3_aa: CASSLAELAGGDLETQYF
clone_size: once; j_call: TRBJ2-6; v_call: TRBV11-2; d_call: NA; cdr3_length: 15; cdr3_nt: TGTGCCAGCAGCTTATATACAGGGTCTGTCAACGTCCTGACTTTC; cdr3_aa: CASSLYTGSVNVLTF
clone_size: few; j_call: TRBJ1-6; v_call: TRBV5-1; d_call: NA; cdr3_length: 15; cdr3_nt: TGCGCCAGCAGCTTGGTGTCAGGGGACGATTCACCCCTCCACTTT; cdr3_aa: CASSLVSGDDSPLHF
clone_size: NA; j_call: TRBJ2-2; v_call: TRBV5-4; d_call: TRBD1; cdr3_length: 16; cdr3_nt: TGTGCCAGCAGCCCGGGACAGGCGCCGGGCACCGGGGAGCTGTTTTTT; cdr3_aa: CASSPGQAPGTGELFF
clone_size: NA; j_call: TRBJ2-5; v_call: TRBV6-6; d_call: NA; cdr3_length: 15; cdr3_nt: TGTGCCAGCAGTTACCGCCAGCGGGACCAAGAGACCCAGTACTTC; cdr3_aa: CASSYRQRDQETQYF
clone_size: NA; j_call: TRBJ2-3; v_call: TRBV5-4; d_call: NA; cdr3_length: 14; cdr3_nt: TGTGCCAGCAGCTGGGGACTCTTTACAGATACGCAGTATTTT; cdr3_aa: CASSWGLFTDTQYF
clone_size: NA; j_call: TRBJ1-5; v_call: TRBV29-1; d_call: TRBD1; cdr3_length: 12; cdr3_nt: TGCAGCGTAAGGACAGGTGTCCAGCCCCAGCATTTT; cdr3_aa: CSVRTGVQPQHF
clone_size: NA; j_call: TRBJ2-3; v_call: TRBV7-6; d_call: NA; cdr3_length: 11; cdr3_nt: TGTGCCAGCAGCTTCTCAGATACGCAGTATTTT; cdr3_aa: CASSFSDTQYF
clone_size: NA; j_call: TRBJ2-3; v_call: TRBV7-9; d_call: TRBD2; cdr3_length: 16; cdr3_nt: TGTGCCAGCAGCCGCGTACGACTAGCGGGGGGAGATACGCAGTATTTT; cdr3_aa: CASSRVRLAGGDTQYF
clone_size: NA; j_call: TRBJ1-4; v_call: TRBV6-5; d_call: NA; cdr3_length: 14; cdr3_nt: TGTGCCAGCGGCCTCAGGGGCTTTAGGGAAAAACTGTTTTTT; cdr3_aa: CASGLRGFREKLFF
clone_size: NA; j_call: TRBJ2-7; v_call: TRBV7-7; d_call: TRBD2; cdr3_length: 14; cdr3_nt: TGTGCTAGCAGCTTAGCCAGCGGGAGTAAAGAGCAGTACTTC; cdr3_aa: CASSLASGSKEQYF
clone_size: NA; j_call: TRBJ1-1; v_call: TRBV6-4; d_call: TRBD1; cdr3_length: 15; cdr3_nt: TGTGCCAGCAGTGACCATGGACAGGGAGGCACTGAAGCTTTCTTT; cdr3_aa: CASSDHGQGGTEAFF
clone_size: NA; j_call: TRBJ1-1; v_call: TRBV4-2; d_call: NA; cdr3_length: 17; cdr3_nt: TGTGCCAGCAGCCAAGGACCCTCGGGGGGCGAGAACACTGAAGCTTTCTTT; cdr3_aa: CASSQGPSGGENTEAFF
clone_size: NA; j_call: TRBJ2-7; v_call: TRBV30; d_call: TRBD1; cdr3_length: 15; cdr3_nt: TGTGCCTGGAGTGTTGGGACAGGGGTACCCTACGAGCAGTACTTC; cdr3_aa: CAWSVGTGVPYEQYF
clone_size: NA; j_call: TRBJ2-5; v_call: TRBV2; d_call: TRBD2; cdr3_length: 14; cdr3_nt: TGTGCCAGCAGTAGGACTAGCGGGGTGGAGACCCAGTACTTC; cdr3_aa: CASSRTSGVETQYF
clone_size: few; j_call: TRBJ1-2; v_call: TRBV2; d_call: TRBD1; cdr3_length: 13; cdr3_nt: TGTGCCAGCAGCCCAGGGGGGACGCATGGCTACACCTTC; cdr3_aa: CASSPGGTHGYTF
clone_size: few; j_call: TRBJ2-7; v_call: TRBV19; d_call: TRBD1; cdr3_length: 14; cdr3_nt: TGTGCCAGTCAGCGGACAGGGGGTATCTACGAGCAGTACTTC; cdr3_aa: CASQRTGGIYEQYF
clone_size: NA; j_call: TRBJ1-1; v_call: TRBV20-1; d_call: TRBD1; cdr3_length: 10; cdr3_nt: TGCAGTGCAAGGACAGGGAGAGCTTTCTTT; cdr3_aa: CSARTGRAFF
clone_size: NA; j_call: TRBJ2-6; v_call: TRBV11-2; d_call: TRBD1; cdr3_length: 18; cdr3_nt: TGTGCCAGCAGCACGCTTAACAGGGGTCTGGCTGGGGCCAACGTCCTGACTTTC; cdr3_aa: CASSTLNRGLAGANVLTF
clone_size: NA; j_call: TRBJ2-7; v_call: TRBV6-5; d_call: NA; cdr3_length: 14; cdr3_nt: TGTGCCAGCAGCCGGCAAGGGAGTCGTCGCGAGCAGTACTTC; cdr3_aa: CASSRQGSRREQYF
clone_size: once; j_call: TRBJ2-7; v_call: TRBV2; d_call: NA; cdr3_length: 14; cdr3_nt: TGTGCCAGCAGGGGTCTCGGGGTGGGGGGCGAGCAGTACTTC; cdr3_aa: CASRGLGVGGEQYF
clone_size: few; j_call: TRBJ1-1; v_call: TRBV7-6; d_call: NA; cdr3_length: 14; cdr3_nt: TGTGCCAGCAGCTCTGCTACGGTGAACACTGAAGCTTTCTTT; cdr3_aa: CASSSATVNTEAFF
clone_size: NA; j_call: TRBJ1-5; v_call: TRBV7-2; d_call: NA; cdr3_length: 17; cdr3_nt: TGTGCCAGCAGCTTATACGGCGGAGCCCATAGCAATCAGCCCCAGCATTTT; cdr3_aa: CASSLYGGAHSNQPQHF
clone_size: few; j_call: TRBJ1-1; v_call: TRBV5-5; d_call: TRBD1; cdr3_length: 15; cdr3_nt: TGTGCCAGCAGCTGGACCGGGACAGAAAACACTGAAGCTTTCTTT; cdr3_aa: CASSWTGTENTEAFF
clone_size: NA; j_call: TRBJ2-2; v_call: TRBV7-3; d_call: TRBD2; cdr3_length: 15; cdr3_nt: TGTGCCAGCAGCTTAGCTAGCGGGAGCGACGGGGAGCTGTTTTTT; cdr3_aa: CASSLASGSDGELFF
clone_size: NA; j_call: TRBJ1-1; v_call: TRBV18; d_call: TRBD1; cdr3_length: 14; cdr3_nt: TGTGCCAGCTCACCGTCAGGGGGGAACACTGAAGCTTTCTTT; cdr3_aa: CASSPSGGNTEAFF
clone_size: NA; j_call: TRBJ1-1; v_call: TRBV2; d_call: TRBD1; cdr3_length: 17; cdr3_nt: TGTGCCAGCAGGAAGGGACAGGGGGCCGGGGATCGCACTGAAGCTTTCTTT; cdr3_aa: CASRKGQGAGDRTEAFF
clone_size: NA; j_call: TRBJ2-7; v_call: TRBV5-4; d_call: TRBD1; cdr3_length: 14; cdr3_nt: TGTGCCAGCAGTAATCCGGGACAGGGTGACGAGCAGTACTTC; cdr3_aa: CASSNPGQGDEQYF
clone_size: NA; j_call: TRBJ2-1; v_call: TRBV2; d_call: TRBD2; cdr3_length: 11; cdr3_nt: TGTGCCAGGTCGAGCGGGACTGAGCAGTTCTTC; cdr3_aa: CARSSGTEQFF
clone_size: NA; j_call: TRBJ2-1; v_call: TRBV9; d_call: TRBD2; cdr3_length: 16; cdr3_nt: TGTGCCAGCAGCGTTAGACTAGCGGGAGGCAACAATGAGCAGTTCTTC; cdr3_aa: CASSVRLAGGNNEQFF
clone_size: few; j_call: TRBJ2-7; v_call: TRBV5-1; d_call: NA; cdr3_length: 14; cdr3_nt: TGCGCCAGCAGCTTGAACAGGGATTCCTACGAGCAGTACTTC; cdr3_aa: CASSLNRDSYEQYF
clone_size: NA; j_call: TRBJ1-4; v_call: TRBV9; d_call: TRBD1; cdr3_length: 16; cdr3_nt: TGTGCCAGCAGCCGCCGGGACAGGGGGTCGGATGAAAAACTGTTTTTT; cdr3_aa: CASSRRDRGSDEKLFF
clone_size: NA; j_call: TRBJ2-7; v_call: TRBV4-1; d_call: TRBD2; cdr3_length: 16; cdr3_nt: TGCGCCAGCAGCCAATACGGCAGCGGGGGGTCCTACGAGCAGTACTTC; cdr3_aa: CASSQYGSGGSYEQYF
clone_size: NA; j_call: TRBJ2-1; v_call: TRBV5-5; d_call: TRBD2; cdr3_length: 16; cdr3_nt: TGTGCCAGCAGCTTGGTCGGGCTAGCGGGAGTTAATGAGCAGTTCTTC; cdr3_aa: CASSLVGLAGVNEQFF
clone_size: NA; j_call: TRBJ2-2; v_call: TRBV14; d_call: NA; cdr3_length: 14; cdr3_nt: TGTGCCAGCAGCCCACGGGTGAACACCGGGGAGCTGTTTTTT; cdr3_aa: CASSPRVNTGELFF
clone_size: NA; j_call: TRBJ2-1; v_call: TRBV15; d_call: TRBD2; cdr3_length: 14; cdr3_nt: TGTGCCACCAACGCGGGACTAGCTCCCAATGAGCAGTTCTTC; cdr3_aa: CATNAGLAPNEQFF
clone_size: NA; j_call: TRBJ2-7; v_call: TRBV27; d_call: NA; cdr3_length: 15; cdr3_nt: TGTGCCAGCAGCTTCCGACAGTCCGTATACTACGAGCAGTACTTC; cdr3_aa: CASSFRQSVYYEQYF
clone_size: once; j_call: TRBJ2-5; v_call: TRBV5-4; d_call: NA; cdr3_length: 13; cdr3_nt: TGTGCCAGCAGCTTACACATCCAAGAGACCCAGTACTTC; cdr3_aa: CASSLHIQETQYF
clone_size: NA; j_call: TRBJ2-1; v_call: TRBV9; d_call: NA; cdr3_length: 13; cdr3_nt: TGTGCCAGCAGCGTAGAGGTGACGGGTAAGCAGTTCTTC; cdr3_aa: CASSVEVTGKQFF
clone_size: once; j_call: TRBJ2-7; v_call: TRBV30; d_call: TRBD1; cdr3_length: 14; cdr3_nt: TGTGCCTGGAGTGCCGGGACAGAATACTACGAGCAGTACTTC; cdr3_aa: CAWSAGTEYYEQYF
clone_size: few; j_call: TRBJ2-3; v_call: TRBV30; d_call: TRBD2; cdr3_length: 13; cdr3_nt: TGTGCGGGACTAGCGGGAGCCACAGATACGCAGTATTTT; cdr3_aa: CAGLAGATDTQYF
clone_size: few; j_call: TRBJ1-2; v_call: TRBV5-5; d_call: NA; cdr3_length: 15; cdr3_nt: TGTGCCAGCAGCTTACACAGGGATAAGAACTATGGCTACACCTTC; cdr3_aa: CASSLHRDKNYGYTF
clone_size: NA; j_call: TRBJ2-7; v_call: TRBV4-1; d_call: TRBD1; cdr3_length: 15; cdr3_nt: TGCGCCAGCAGCGAAGTCGGGACAGGAAACTACGAGCAGTACTTC; cdr3_aa: CASSEVGTGNYEQYF